These 21 T cell receptor beta chains came from one sample sequenced in a study of T cell responses to AZD1222 COVID-19 vaccine. Assay: immunoSEQ multiplex PCR; the TCRdb copy retains only in-frame clones and omits some. The sample has around 140,000 clones; the top ten hold about 2.3%. Sequenced material: peripheral blood. These receptors all come from an adult in good health.

The chain links TRBV2 to TRBJ1-6; no firm D call. Germline V gene lookup returns CDR1 SNHLY and CDR2 FYNNEI. Deletions cut 6 bases from V and 0 bases from J, with 6 bases between. This CDR3 region has 14 residues. CDR3 bases: TGTGCCAGCAGGGATAGCTCCTATAATTCACCCCTCCACTTT. Protein: CASRDSSYNSPLHF. Based on the CDR3 plus reference TRBV2 and TRBJ1-6, the full variable domain is EPEVTQTPSHQVTQMGQEVILRCVPISNHLYFYWYRQILGQKVEFLVSFYNNEISEKSEIFDDQFSVERPDGSNFTLKIRSTKLEDSAMYFCASRDSSYNSPLHFGNGTRLTVT.

V gene TRBV3-1 (or the pseudogene TRBV3-2) combines with J gene TRBJ1-3; D uncertain. Trimming shortened V by 1 base and J by 0 bases, and 16 bases separated the two germline ends. The CDR3 sequence is 18 residues long. Per the germline V gene, CDR1 is LGHDT and CDR2 is YNNKEL (reference sequence). The CDR3 loop is CASSQGSPVSYSGNTIYF. CDR3 DNA sequence: TGTGCCAGCAGCCAAGGCTCGCCAGTTTCATACTCTGGAAACACCATATATTTT.

The chain carries TRBV6-2 or TRBV6-3 and TRBJ2-7; D may be TRBD2 (7 bases). V gave up 2 bases and J gave up 0 bases, with 14 bases separating them. Germline lookup yields CDR1 MNHEY and CDR2 SVGEGT. The CDR3 runs 16 residues. CDR3 in amino acids: CASSYGGGAHSYEQYF. CDR3 in DNA: TGTGCCAGCAGTTACGGTGGGGGGGCCCACTCCTACGAGCAGTACTTC.

V and J are TRBV11-2 and TRBJ2-7; D not certain. The germline V gene has CDR1 SGHAT and CDR2 FQNNGV. V lost 5 bases and J 6 bases, leaving 17 bases between the germline ends. The CDR3 loop spans 14 amino acids. CDR3 in amino acids: CASSDSPGWGEQYF. Here the CDR3 DNA reads TGTGCCAGCAGCGACTCGCCTGGGTGGGGCGAGCAGTACTTC.

The chain uses TRBV10-2 and TRBJ1-2; 8 positions match TRBD1. Germline trimming cut 0 bases from V and 7 bases from J; bases unmatched to any gene: 7. Germline loops: CDR1 WSHSY, CDR2 SAAADI. This CDR3 is built from 15 residues. The DNA for the CDR3 is TGCGCCAGCAGTGAGTCAAGGCAGGGGGCAGGTGGCTACACCTTC. Translating it yields CASSESRQGAGGYTF.

The chain carries TRBV3-1 (or the pseudogene TRBV3-2) and TRBJ1-1; TRBD1 might be the D (6 bases). The V end lost 5 bases, the J end lost 1 base, and 8 bases lay between the germline ends. Germline-derived CDR1 and CDR2 are LGHDT and YNNKEL (reference sequence). The CDR3 is 13 residues long. The CDR3 here is CASSRGGNTEAFF. CDR3 sequence (DNA): TGTGCCAGCAGCAGAGGGGGGAACACTGAAGCTTTCTTT.

The chain couples TRBV10-2 to TRBJ1-5; TRBD1 matches 10 bases. V lost 2 bases and J lost 3; bases outside the gene matches: 13. The CDR3 is 19 amino acids. Germline CDR1 reads WSHSY; CDR2 reads SAAADI. CDR3 DNA: TGCGCCAGCAGTGAGCCGTATGCCCTGGGGACAGGGGCCAATCAGCCCCAGCATTTT. Protein sequence: CASSEPYALGTGANQPQHF.

The chain has TRBV19 and TRBJ1-5, with no clear D. Trimming took 3 bases from V and 6 from J, leaving 21 bases between them. The CDR3 runs to 17 residues. Germline V lookup: CDR1 LNHDA, CDR2 SQIVND (reference sequence). In nucleotides, the CDR3 is TGTGCCAGTAGTATTCTAGTGTATGACTCGTATGTTCAGCCCCAGCATTTT. It yields the protein CASSILVYDSYVQPQHF.

V gene TRBV7-9 combines with J gene TRBJ1-4, with 12 bases matching TRBD1. With V trimmed by 5 bases and J by 7 bases, 11 bases remained unmatched. The CDR3 has 17 amino acids. CDR1 is SEHNR and CDR2 is FQNEAQ in the germline V gene (reference sequence). CDR3 residues: CASSLPGGQGAREKLFF. In DNA form, the CDR3 reads TGTGCCAGCAGCCTCCCTGGGGGACAGGGGGCGCGTGAAAAACTGTTTTTT.

The chain uses TRBV11-3 and TRBJ2-7; the D gene is possibly TRBD2 (8 bases). The CDR3 sequence is 16 residues long. Germline CDR1 and CDR2: SGHNT and YENEEA. The V gene lost 5 bases and the J gene lost 3 bases, with 20 bases spanning the gap. CDR3 loop: CASSPEGAGGNYEQYF. In DNA form, the CDR3 reads TGTGCCAGCAGCCCTGAGGGGGCGGGGGGCAACTACGAGCAGTACTTC.

The chain links TRBV2 to TRBJ2-1, with D possibly TRBD2 on 6 matching bases. Per germline, CDR1 SNHLY and CDR2 FYNNEI. CDR3 length: 15 residues. V shed 6 bases and J shed 3 bases, with 15 bases lying between them. The CDR3 region is CASSPFARGYNEQFF. CDR3 nucleotides: TGTGCCAGCAGCCCCTTTGCGCGGGGCTACAATGAGCAGTTCTTC. The full variable domain, completed using reference TRBV2 and TRBJ2-1, is EPEVTQTPSHQVTQMGQEVILRCVPISNHLYFYWYRQILGQKVEFLVSFYNNEISEKSEIFDDQFSVERPDGSNFTLKIRSTKLEDSAMYFCASSPFARGYNEQFFGPGTRLTVL.

The gene calls are TRBV12-5 and TRBJ1-5; D is uncertain. Trimming left V 7 bases short and J 10 bases short, with 20 bases between. The CDR3 extends over 14 amino acids. The germline CDR1 and CDR2 sequences are LGHNT and FRNRAP. CDR3 DNA: TGTGCTAGTGCTCTGGAGAGGGAAATCAGCCCCCAGCATTTT. Its translation is CASALEREISPQHF.

This chain connects TRBV6-2 or TRBV6-3 to TRBJ1-4; no definite D call. Germline CDR1 and CDR2: MNHEY and SVGEGT. The CDR3 is 14 residues long. V lost 2 bases and J lost 7, with 11 bases in between. The CDR3 region has the DNA TGTGCCAGCAGTTACCTTCGGGGAGGTGAAAAACTGTTTTTT. It encodes CASSYLRGGEKLFF.

As DNA, the CDR3 is TGTGCCAGCAGTCTCCAGGGGGATCAGCCCCAGCATTTT. It specifies CASSLQGDQPQHF. J is TRBJ1-5 and V is TRBV3-1 (or the pseudogene TRBV3-2); 7 bases are a match to TRBD1. The length of the CDR3 is 13 residues. V was clipped by 6 bases and J by 5 bases; unmatched bases: 4. Germline CDR1 and CDR2: LGHDT and YNNKEL (reference sequence).

The chain joins TRBV13 to TRBJ2-5; TRBD2 agrees at 11 bases. Germline V gene data show CDR1 as PRHDT and CDR2 as FYEKMQ (reference sequence). J lost 3 bases, V lost 4 bases, and 7 bases had no gene match. This CDR3 is built from 16 residues. CDR3 protein: CASSYTGLAGEETQYF. The CDR3 DNA reads TGTGCCAGCAGCTATACAGGACTAGCGGGCGAAGAGACCCAGTACTTC.

This sequence joins TRBV18 and TRBJ1-2; possible D gene TRBD1, 5 bases. In germline, CDR1 is KGHSH, CDR2 LQKENI. Trimming left V 3 bases short and J 8 bases short, with 10 bases between. CDR3 size: 12 residues. The CDR3 sequence: CASSPSGGGYTF. The CDR3 DNA follows: TGTGCCAGCTCACCCTCGGGGGGAGGCTACACCTTC.

The gene calls are TRBV5-5 and TRBJ1-5; D is possibly TRBD1 (6 bases). Germline CDR1 is SGHKS and CDR2 is YYEKEE (reference sequence). V lost 2 bases and J lost 0, with 6 bases in between. The CDR3 is 14 residues long. CDR3 residues: CASSLQGSNQPQHF. The CDR3 nucleotides are TGTGCCAGCAGCTTACAGGGTAGCAATCAGCCCCAGCATTTT. Full variable domain (outside the CDR3, taken from reference TRBV5-5 and TRBJ1-5): DAGVTQSPTHLIKTRGQQVTLRCSPISGHKSVSWYQQVLGQGPQFIFQYYEKEERGRGNFPDRFSARQFPNYSSELNVNALLLGDSALYLCASSLQGSNQPQHFGDGTRLSIL.

The V call is TRBV6-1, the J call TRBJ2-1; D gene unclear. The CDR3 length is 12 residues. CDR1 is MNHNS and CDR2 is SASEGT in the germline V gene. Trimming cost V 1 base and J 8 bases, with 6 bases left between them. The CDR3 DNA follows: TGTGCCAGCAGTGAAGTCAGCGATGAGCAGTTCTTC. As protein: CASSEVSDEQFF.

The gene calls are TRBV18 and TRBJ1-1; no firm D call. The length of the CDR3 is 15 residues. The V end lost 2 bases, the J end lost 0 bases, and 10 bases lay between the germline ends. Germline assignment: CDR1 KGHSH and CDR2 LQKENI. CDR3 DNA: TGTGCCAGCTCACCAGATAAGTTCATGAACACTGAAGCTTTCTTT. It translates to CASSPDKFMNTEAFF.

V usage is TRBV6-1 and J usage is TRBJ1-2; D is uncertain. Trimming stripped 1 base from V and 4 bases from J, with 4 bases between. Germline-derived CDR1 and CDR2 are MNHNS and SASEGT. This CDR3 region has 12 residues. The CDR3 region is CASSEGFYGYTF. The CDR3 DNA reads as TGTGCCAGCAGTGAAGGCTTCTATGGCTACACCTTC.

The chain is built from TRBV5-6 and TRBJ2-3; D is uncertain. From germline, CDR1 is SGHDT and CDR2 YYEEEE. Trimming removed 4 bases from V and 0 bases from J, with 6 bases in between. This CDR3 region has 13 residues. This CDR3 reads CASSVWSTDTQYF. CDR3 nucleotides: TGTGCCAGCAGCGTCTGGAGCACAGATACGCAGTATTTT.